The rows below give T cell receptor beta chains drawn from one sample of a study of a mutant IDH1 vaccine in newly diagnosed glioma. Libraries were prepared by immunoSEQ multiplex PCR; TCRdb keeps only in-frame clonotypes and omits some of them. The sample lists 30,000 to 40,000 clones, about four fifths seen once, with roughly 8.9% in the top ten. The sequenced sample was peripheral blood mononuclear cells (PBMCs), obtained from a glioma patient treated with radiotherapy, temozolomide or both. The receptor set was obtained from a man aged 50-59 years with glioma. Some clones in this sample may be carry-over from other donors' samples. CDR3s include the opening cysteine and the closing phenylalanine or tryptophan. D genes are given only for firm matches. The size entry is marked missing in some rows and otherwise reads once, few, many or a size class.

D	V	size	J	DNA	CDR3
TRBD2	TRBV27	-	TRBJ2-1	TGTGCCAGCAGTTTAGGGGGGGTCTACAATGAGCAGTTCTTC	CASSLGGVYNEQFF
-	TRBV27	-	TRBJ2-7	TGTGCCAGCAGTTTTCGGGTCTCTTCAGCGGACCCTCCCTACGAGCAGTACTTC	CASSFRVSSADPPYEQYF
TRBD1	TRBV2	-	TRBJ2-5	TGTGCCAGCAGTGACGGTCAGGGGGCGGAGACCCAGTACTTC	CASSDGQGAETQYF
TRBD2	TRBV6-5	-	TRBJ2-5	TGTGCCAGCCATCCCCTAGCGGGGGGAGAGACCCAGTACTTC	CASHPLAGGETQYF
-	TRBV27	-	TRBJ1-2	TGTGCCAGCAGACCACTGGGGCGGTATGGCTACACCTTC	CASRPLGRYGYTF
-	TRBV7-2	-	TRBJ2-5	TGTGCCAGCAGTTCGTCCTCTGGGACGGAAAAGACCCAGTACTTC	CASSSSSGTEKTQYF
TRBD1	TRBV18	-	TRBJ1-3	TGTGCCAGCTCACCACGGACAGGAGGCTCTGGAAACACCATATATTTT	CASSPRTGGSGNTIYF
-	TRBV19	-	TRBJ1-2	TGTGCCAGTAGCCCAAACGGGGGCGGGAGGATTTATGGCTACACCTTC	CASSPNGGGRIYGYTF
TRBD1	TRBV7-2	-	TRBJ2-7	TGTGCCAGCAGCCGTGACAGGGGCCGAGAGTACTTC	CASSRDRGREYF
TRBD1	TRBV7-9	few	TRBJ1-5	TGTGCCAGCAGCGGGGGACAGGGGGCTTTTATGCCCCAGCATTTT	CASSGGQGAFMPQHF
TRBD1	TRBV6-1	-	TRBJ2-7	TGTGCCAGCGTCGCGACAGGGGCGTTCTACGAGCAGTACTTC	CASVATGAFYEQYF
-	TRBV5-6	-	TRBJ2-7	TGTGCCAGCAGCTTGTTAACAGACTACGAGCAGTACTTC	CASSLLTDYEQYF
TRBD2	TRBV6-5	-	TRBJ2-5	TGTGCCACCCTTCTAGCGGGTACGGAGACCCAGTACTTC	CATLLAGTETQYF
-	TRBV28	few	TRBJ1-2	TGTGCCAGCAGTTTTACCGGGCGTGGCTACACCTTC	CASSFTGRGYTF
-	TRBV14	-	TRBJ1-3	TGTGCCAGCAGCCAAGATCGGGGAGGTCTGAGGAGAAACACCATATATTTT	CASSQDRGGLRRNTIYF
-	TRBV4-3	-	TRBJ2-1	TGCGCCAGCAGCCAAGGGTTAGGAGTGAGTAATGAGCAGTTCTTC	CASSQGLGVSNEQFF
TRBD1	TRBV29-1	-	TRBJ2-7	TGCAGCGCAGGGACAGGGCCCGAGCAGTACTTC	CSAGTGPEQYF
-	TRBV7-2	-	TRBJ2-4	TGTGCCAGCAGCTACTCAGATAACATTCAGTACTTC	CASSYSDNIQYF
-	TRBV6-1	once	TRBJ2-7	TGTGCCAGCATGACAGCTTTTCCCTACGAGCAGTACTTC	CASMTAFPYEQYF
-	TRBV12-5	-	TRBJ1-1	TGTGCTAGTGGTTTGGGTACAGGCACTGAAGCTTTCTTT	CASGLGTGTEAFF
-	TRBV10-3	-	TRBJ2-3	TGTGCCATCAAGGGCGGGGACACAGATACGCAGTATTTT	CAIKGGDTDTQYF
TRBD1	TRBV6-1	-	TRBJ1-2	TGTGCCAGCAGTGGCCAACAGGGACAGGGTTTACTCTATGGCTACACCTTC	CASSGQQGQGLLYGYTF
-	TRBV6-5	-	TRBJ2-3	TGTGCCAGCAGTCCCGGCGGGCCCACAGATACGCAGTATTTT	CASSPGGPTDTQYF
-	TRBV5-1	few	TRBJ1-1	TGCGCCTGTGAGAGTGGAACAGGGAACACTGAAGCTTTCTTT	CACESGTGNTEAFF
-	TRBV6-1	few	TRBJ1-2	TGTGCCAGCAGTACTCTTGGGGGGGATGGCTACACCTTC	CASSTLGGDGYTF
-	TRBV6-1	-	TRBJ1-6	TGTGCCAGCAGTGACACGACGAAGACAGGTTCCTATAATTCACCCCTCCACTTT	CASSDTTKTGSYNSPLHF
TRBD1	TRBV10-3	-	TRBJ2-3	TGTGCCGCCAAAGAGGGACAGCACACAGATACGCAGTATTTT	CAAKEGQHTDTQYF
TRBD1	TRBV2	-	TRBJ1-5	TGTGCCAGCAGTCCACAGACAGGGGTCAACAATCAGCCCCAGCATTTT	CASSPQTGVNNQPQHF
-	TRBV25-1	-	TRBJ1-4	TGTGCCAGCAGTGCTATCTTGGGTAGGAATGAAAAACTGTTTTTT	CASSAILGRNEKLFF
-	TRBV6-5	few	TRBJ1-1	TGTGCCAGCAGTCGCCGACAGGACACTGAAGCTTTCTTT	CASSRRQDTEAFF
-	TRBV25-1	-	TRBJ2-3	TGTGCCAGCAGTGAGGGGACCGAGCGGTATTTT	CASSEGTERYF
TRBD1	TRBV6-6	-	TRBJ2-2	TGTGCCAGCTGCCGGGACAGGTCGAACACCGGGGAGCTGTTTTTT	CASCRDRSNTGELFF
-	TRBV18	-	TRBJ1-2	TGTGCCAGCTCACCAAATGGACTCTTTGGGGGCTACACCTTC	CASSPNGLFGGYTF
TRBD1	TRBV25-1	-	TRBJ2-3	TGTGCCAGCAGATCTATCCAGGGGGCTATGGGTACAGATACGCAGTATTTT	CASRSIQGAMGTDTQYF
-	TRBV5-1	-	TRBJ1-2	TGCGCCAGCAGCTCCGTGGACATGCGATATGGCTACACCTTC	CASSSVDMRYGYTF
TRBD1	TRBV9	-	TRBJ1-4	TGTGCCAGCAGCGTAGGGGGACAGGGAAGCGAAAAACTGTTTTTT	CASSVGGQGSEKLFF
-	TRBV2	-	TRBJ2-5	TGTGCCAGCAGTCGGGCCCCCTCGGAGACCCAGTACTTC	CASSRAPSETQYF
-	TRBV18	-	TRBJ1-1	TGTGCCAGCTCACCACCCGGGGGAGTGAACACTGAAGCTTTCTTT	CASSPPGGVNTEAFF
-	TRBV5-1	-	TRBJ2-1	TGCGCCAGCAGCTTGGAACCGGGCAATGAGCAGTTCTTC	CASSLEPGNEQFF
-	TRBV19	-	TRBJ2-2	TGTGCCAGTAGTATATTTTGGGGGGAGGACACCGGGGAGCTGTTTTTT	CASSIFWGEDTGELFF
-	TRBV7-2	-	TRBJ1-5	TGTGCCAGCAGCTTAGACGGGCAGTTGCCCCAGCATTTT	CASSLDGQLPQHF
-	TRBV7-6	medium-sized	TRBJ2-7	TGTGCCAGCAGCTTAGGCGGCACCACCTACGAGCAGTACTTC	CASSLGGTTYEQYF
TRBD1	TRBV30	-	TRBJ1-3	TGTGCCTGGAGCTCCTCCGGGACAGGGTGGTCTGGAAACACCATATATTTT	CAWSSSGTGWSGNTIYF
-	TRBV6-5	-	TRBJ1-3	TGTGCCAGCAGTTACTTTGCTGATGGAAACACCATATATTTT	CASSYFADGNTIYF
-	TRBV30	medium-sized	TRBJ1-5	TGTGCCTGGAGTGTAGGGGCGGGTCCCTCGGGTCAGCCCCAGCATTTT	CAWSVGAGPSGQPQHF
TRBD2	TRBV5-1	-	TRBJ2-7	TGCGCCAGCAGCTCGACCCGGGACTACACCTACGAGCAGTACTTC	CASSSTRDYTYEQYF
-	TRBV18	-	TRBJ1-4	TGTGCCAGCTCGACGGCCGGAGGTGAAAAACTGTTTTTT	CASSTAGGEKLFF
-	TRBV20-1	once	TRBJ1-2	TGCAGTGCTAGGGTCGGTGGCTACACCTTC	CSARVGGYTF
-	TRBV7-7	few	TRBJ2-3	TGTGCTAGCAGCCGGGGGGCTTACGGCGATACGCAGTATTTT	CASSRGAYGDTQYF
-	TRBV4-3	few	TRBJ1-2	TGCGCCAGCAGCCCACTCGACCGGCATGGCTACACCTTC	CASSPLDRHGYTF